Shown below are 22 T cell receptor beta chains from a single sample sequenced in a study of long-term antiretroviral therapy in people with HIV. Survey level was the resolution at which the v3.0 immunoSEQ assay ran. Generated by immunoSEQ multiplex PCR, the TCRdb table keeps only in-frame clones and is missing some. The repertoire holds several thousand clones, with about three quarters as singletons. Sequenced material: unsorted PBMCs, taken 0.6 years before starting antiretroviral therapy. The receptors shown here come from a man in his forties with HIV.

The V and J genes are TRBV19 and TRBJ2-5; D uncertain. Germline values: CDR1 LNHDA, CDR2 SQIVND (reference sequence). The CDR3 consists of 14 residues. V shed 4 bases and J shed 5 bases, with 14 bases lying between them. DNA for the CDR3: TGTGCCAGTAGTAGGGGTGGGCTAGGGGAGACCCAGTACTTC. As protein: CASSRGGLGETQYF. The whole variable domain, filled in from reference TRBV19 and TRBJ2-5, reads DGGITQSPKYLFRKEGQNVTLSCEQNLNHDAMYWYRQDPGQGLRLIYYSQIVNDFQKGDIAEGYSVSREKKESFPLTVTSAQKNPTAFYLCASSRGGLGETQYFGPGTRLLVL.

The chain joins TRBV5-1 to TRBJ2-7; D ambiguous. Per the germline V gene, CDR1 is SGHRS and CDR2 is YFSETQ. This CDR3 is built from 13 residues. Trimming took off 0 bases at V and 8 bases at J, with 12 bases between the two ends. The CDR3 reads CASSLEDAPQQYF. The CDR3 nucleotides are TGCGCCAGCAGCTTGGAGGACGCCCCCCAGCAGTACTTC.

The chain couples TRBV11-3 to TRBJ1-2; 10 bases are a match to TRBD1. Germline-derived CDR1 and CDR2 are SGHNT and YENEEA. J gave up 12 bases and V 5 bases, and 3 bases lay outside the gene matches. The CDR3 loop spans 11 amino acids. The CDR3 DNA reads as TGTGCCAGCAGCATGGGACAGGGGAACACCTTC. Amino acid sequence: CASSMGQGNTF. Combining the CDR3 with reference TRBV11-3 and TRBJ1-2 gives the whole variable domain EAGVVQSPRYKIIEKKQPVAFWCNPISGHNTLYWYLQNLGQGPELLIRYENEEAVDDSQLPKDRFSAERLKGVDSTLKIQPAELGDSAVYLCASSMGQGNTFGSGTRLTVV.

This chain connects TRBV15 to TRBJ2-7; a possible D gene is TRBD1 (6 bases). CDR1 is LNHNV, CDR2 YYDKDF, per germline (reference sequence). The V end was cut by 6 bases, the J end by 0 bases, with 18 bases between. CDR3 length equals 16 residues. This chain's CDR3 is CATSKQGTRVSYEQYF. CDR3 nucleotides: TGTGCCACCAGTAAACAGGGTACCCGAGTCTCCTACGAGCAGTACTTC.

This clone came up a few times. The CDR3, as DNA: TGTGCCAGCTCATCGGACAGTTCGGTTCATGGCTACACCTTC. Its translation: CASSSDSSVHGYTF. The chain joins TRBV18 to TRBJ1-2; tentatively, D is TRBD1 (6 bases). Germline CDR1 reads KGHSH; CDR2 reads LQKENI. Trimming removed 5 bases at V and 6 bases at J, with 16 bases between. The CDR3 extends over 14 amino acids.

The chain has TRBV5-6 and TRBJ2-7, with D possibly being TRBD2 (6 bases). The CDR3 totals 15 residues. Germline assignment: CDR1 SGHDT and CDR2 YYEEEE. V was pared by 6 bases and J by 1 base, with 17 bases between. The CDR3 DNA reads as TGTGCCAGCACCCGGGCGGGGTGGGGGTCCTACGAGCAGTACTTC. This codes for CASTRAGWGSYEQYF.

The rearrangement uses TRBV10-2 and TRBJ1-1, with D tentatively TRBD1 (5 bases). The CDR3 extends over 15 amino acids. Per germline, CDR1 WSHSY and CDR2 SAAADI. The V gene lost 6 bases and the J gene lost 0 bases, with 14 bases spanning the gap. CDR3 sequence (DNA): TGCGCCAGCAGCCCAACGACAGCTATGAACACTGAAGCTTTCTTT. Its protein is CASSPTTAMNTEAFF.

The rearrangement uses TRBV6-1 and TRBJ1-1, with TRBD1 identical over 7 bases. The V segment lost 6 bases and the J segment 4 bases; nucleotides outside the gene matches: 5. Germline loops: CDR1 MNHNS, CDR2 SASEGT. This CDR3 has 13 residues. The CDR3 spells CASRTGVSTEAFF. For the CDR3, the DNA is TGTGCCAGCAGAACAGGGGTTTCCACTGAAGCTTTCTTT.

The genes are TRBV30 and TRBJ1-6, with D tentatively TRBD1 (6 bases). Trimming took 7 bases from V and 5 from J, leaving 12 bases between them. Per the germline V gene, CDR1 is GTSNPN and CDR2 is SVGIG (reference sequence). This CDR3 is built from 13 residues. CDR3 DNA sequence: TGTGCCTCGAGGACAGACAATAATTCACCCCTCCACTTT. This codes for CASRTDNNSPLHF.

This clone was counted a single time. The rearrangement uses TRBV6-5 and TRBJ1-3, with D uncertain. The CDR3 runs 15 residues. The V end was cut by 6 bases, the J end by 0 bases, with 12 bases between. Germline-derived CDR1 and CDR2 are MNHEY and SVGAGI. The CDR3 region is CASSPGVASGNTIYF. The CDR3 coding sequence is TGTGCCAGCAGCCCCGGCGTGGCCTCTGGAAACACCATATATTTT.

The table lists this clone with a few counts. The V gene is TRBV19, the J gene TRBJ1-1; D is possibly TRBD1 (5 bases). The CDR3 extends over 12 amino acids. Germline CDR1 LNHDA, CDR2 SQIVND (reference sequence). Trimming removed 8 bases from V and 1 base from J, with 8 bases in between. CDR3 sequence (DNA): TGTGCCAGTGGCCAGGGGAACACTGAAGCTTTCTTT. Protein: CASGQGNTEAFF.

CDR3 sequence (DNA): TGTGCCAGCAGCCAGGGGCAGACCCAGTACTTC. It translates to CASSQGQTQYF. The V and J genes are TRBV11-2 and TRBJ2-5; D might be TRBD1 (6 bases). The length of the CDR3 is 11 residues. Looked up from germline, CDR1 is SGHAT and CDR2 is FQNNGV. V dropped 5 bases and J dropped 6 bases, with 7 bases sitting between them.

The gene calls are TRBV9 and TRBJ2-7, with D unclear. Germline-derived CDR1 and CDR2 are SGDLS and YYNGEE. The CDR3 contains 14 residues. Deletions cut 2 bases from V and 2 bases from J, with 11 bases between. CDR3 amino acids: CASSVGDTTYEQYF. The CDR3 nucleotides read TGTGCCAGCAGCGTTGGAGACACAACCTACGAGCAGTACTTC.

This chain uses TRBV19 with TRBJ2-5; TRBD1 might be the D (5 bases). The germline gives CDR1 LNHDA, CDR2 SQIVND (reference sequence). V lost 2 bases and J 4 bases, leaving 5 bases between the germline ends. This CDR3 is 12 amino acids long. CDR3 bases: TGTGCCAGTAGTATAAGGGGAGAGACCCAGTACTTC. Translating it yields CASSIRGETQYF.

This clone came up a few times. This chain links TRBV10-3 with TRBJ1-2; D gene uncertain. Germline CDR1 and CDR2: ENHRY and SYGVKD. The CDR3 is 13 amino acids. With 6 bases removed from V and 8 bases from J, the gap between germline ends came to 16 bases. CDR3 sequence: CAIRPDPGRGYTF. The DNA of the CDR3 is TGTGCCATCAGACCCGACCCCGGCCGGGGCTACACCTTC.

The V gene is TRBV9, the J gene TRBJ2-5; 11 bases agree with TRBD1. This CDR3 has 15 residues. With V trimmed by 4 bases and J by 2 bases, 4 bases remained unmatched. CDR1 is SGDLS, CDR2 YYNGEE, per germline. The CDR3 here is CASSTRDRGQETQYF. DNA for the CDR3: TGTGCCAGCAGCACCAGGGACAGGGGGCAAGAGACCCAGTACTTC.

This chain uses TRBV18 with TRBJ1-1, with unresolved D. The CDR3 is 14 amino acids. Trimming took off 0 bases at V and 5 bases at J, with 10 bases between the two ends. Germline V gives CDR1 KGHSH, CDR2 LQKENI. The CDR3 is CASSPPSGWTEAFF. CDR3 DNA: TGTGCCAGCTCACCACCCTCCGGATGGACTGAAGCTTTCTTT.

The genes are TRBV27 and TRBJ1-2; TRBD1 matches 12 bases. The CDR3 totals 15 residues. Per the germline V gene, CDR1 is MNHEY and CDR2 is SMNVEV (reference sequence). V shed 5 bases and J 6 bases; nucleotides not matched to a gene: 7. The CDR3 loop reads CASSTRDRGHDGYTF. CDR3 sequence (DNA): TGTGCCAGCAGTACCCGGGACAGGGGGCACGATGGCTACACCTTC.

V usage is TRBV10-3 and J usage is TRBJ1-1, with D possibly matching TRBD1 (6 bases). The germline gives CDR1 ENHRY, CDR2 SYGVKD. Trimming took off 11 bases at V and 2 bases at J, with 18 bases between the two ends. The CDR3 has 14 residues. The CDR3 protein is CAATRTEANTEAFF. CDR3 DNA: TGTGCCGCAACGCGGACAGAAGCTAACACTGAAGCTTTCTTT.

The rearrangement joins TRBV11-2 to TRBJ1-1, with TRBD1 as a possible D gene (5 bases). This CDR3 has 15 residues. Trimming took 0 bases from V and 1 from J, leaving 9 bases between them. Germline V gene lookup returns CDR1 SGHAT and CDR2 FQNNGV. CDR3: CASSLEPGPNTEAFF. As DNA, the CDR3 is TGTGCCAGCAGCTTAGAACCAGGGCCGAACACTGAAGCTTTCTTT.

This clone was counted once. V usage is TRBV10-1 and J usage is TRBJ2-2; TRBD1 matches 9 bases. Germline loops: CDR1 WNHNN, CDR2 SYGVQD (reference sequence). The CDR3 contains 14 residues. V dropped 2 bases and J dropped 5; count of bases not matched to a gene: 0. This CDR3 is CASSEGTGTGELFF. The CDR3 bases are TGCGCCAGCAGTGAGGGGACAGGGACCGGGGAGCTGTTTTTT.

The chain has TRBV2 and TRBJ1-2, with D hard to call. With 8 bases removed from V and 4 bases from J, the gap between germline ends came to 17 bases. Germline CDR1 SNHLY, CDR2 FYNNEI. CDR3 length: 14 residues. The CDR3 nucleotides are TGTGCCAGCCGGACTTACAGCCTGCTCTATGGCTACACCTTC. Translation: CASRTYSLLYGYTF. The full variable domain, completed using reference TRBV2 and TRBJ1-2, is EPEVTQTPSHQVTQMGQEVILRCVPISNHLYFYWYRQILGQKVEFLVSFYNNEISEKSEIFDDQFSVERPDGSNFTLKIRSTKLEDSAMYFCASRTYSLLYGYTFGSGTRLTVV.